What follows are 21 T cell receptor beta chains derived from one specimen sequenced in a study of regulatory T cells in long-lasting Graves disease (dated by TCRdb to the early 2020s). In light of the paper, this sample's time point label describes: newly diagnosed GD, antithyroid drugs for less than 3 months. RNA was extracted from PBMCs in TRIzol for both TCR sequencing and RNA sequencing. The library was built by means of multiplex PCR. Sequenced using an Illumina HiSeq 4000. iRepertoire HTBI primers and Arm-PCR amplification of CDR3 regions were used to construct TCR beta libraries. TCRdb trimmed public reads at Q25 via fastp, called clones via MiXCR and kept in-frame beta chains. Merged by CDR3 protein, the rows form single entries marked with the most common genes and DNA. A total of a few hundred thousand distinct CDR3 sequences appear in this sample, 12% to 15% of them only once. The top ten clonotypes cover more than 15% of the sample.

The same sample was also used in a study of T cells in Graves' hyperthyroidism and ophthalmopathy.

The sample here was peripheral blood mononuclear cells (PBMCs), taken at new diagnosis, from a patient treated with antithyroid drugs. All receptors derive from a woman aged 45 to 65 with Graves disease. Donor details come from another sample of the same person, matched by shared clones.

Regarding this clonotype: One end of the junction varies from germline; a read error may be responsible. The chain links TRBV12-3 or TRBV12-4 to TRBJ2-5; 9 bases are shared with TRBD1. The length of the CDR3 is 15 residues. Here the CDR3 reads CASSTLTGGEETRYF. In DNA, the CDR3 is TGTGCCAGCAGTACATTGACAGGGGGAGAGGAGACCCGGTACTTC.

In this sample, this clonotype turned up many times. This chain connects TRBV28 to TRBJ1-2; TRBD1 is a possible D gene (5 bases). The V end was cut by 2 bases, the J end by 8 bases, with 18 bases between. The CDR3 contains 15 residues. Germline CDR1 and CDR2: MDHEN and SYDVKM. Written as DNA, the CDR3 is TGTGCCAGCAGTTTAACTGGCCGGGGCGCAAGGGGCTACACCTTC. Residues: CASSLTGRGARGYTF.

This clonotype appeared a few times. This sequence joins TRBV6-1 and TRBJ2-3; a weak D match, TRBD2 (6 bases). Trimming left V 4 bases short and J 3 bases short, with 11 bases between. This CDR3 spans 14 amino acids. Per the germline V gene, CDR1 is MNHNS and CDR2 is SASEGT. For the CDR3, the DNA is TGTGCCAGCAGTGCCCGACTAGTAACAGATACGCAGTATTTT. It is translated as CASSARLVTDTQYF.

The rearrangement uses TRBV10-3 and TRBJ2-2; D remains ambiguous. This CDR3 contains 16 residues. The ends were cut back, 5 bases at V and 0 bases at J, with 13 bases in the middle. Germline V gene data show CDR1 as ENHRY and CDR2 as SYGVKD. The CDR3 protein is CAISRSGGTNTGELFF. The CDR3 DNA reads as TGTGCCATCAGTCGGTCTGGTGGGACGAACACCGGGGAGCTGTTTTTT.

This clonotype was recorded at least ten times. V and J are TRBV10-2 and TRBJ2-3; D gene unclear. The length of the CDR3 is 14 residues. Between the trimmed V and J ends, which lost 7 bases and 2 bases, there was a span of 13 bases. Germline CDR1 is WSHSY and CDR2 is SAAADI. The CDR3 here is CASTWPPYTDTQYF. For the CDR3, the DNA is TGCGCCAGCACCTGGCCCCCTTACACAGATACGCAGTATTTT.

The chain has TRBV3-1 and TRBJ2-1; 10 positions agree with TRBD2. In germline, CDR1 is LGHDT, CDR2 YNNKEL (reference sequence). J was trimmed by 6 bases and V by 1 base; bases with no gene match: 9. The CDR3 runs to 17 residues. CDR3 loop: CASSQASGSQMANEQFF. CDR3 nucleotide sequence: TGTGCCAGCAGCCAAGCTAGCGGGAGCCAAATGGCCAATGAGCAGTTCTTC.

Many counts were recorded for this clonotype. The J gene is TRBJ1-5, the V gene TRBV7-8, with 7 bases identical to TRBD1. Trimming cost V 5 bases and J 3 bases; bases outside gene matches: 4. The CDR3 spans 14 residues. Germline V lookup: CDR1 SGHVS, CDR2 FQNEAQ. DNA for the CDR3: TGTGCCAGCAGCATAGACAGGGTCAATCAGCCCCAGCATTTT. This sequence encodes CASSIDRVNQPQHF.

This clonotype was observed a few times. The J gene is TRBJ2-7, the V gene TRBV20-1, with 7 bases aligning to TRBD1. V lost 6 bases to trimming and J lost 2 bases; unmatched junction nucleotides: 7. The CDR3 is made up of 13 amino acids. In germline, CDR1 is DFQATT, CDR2 SNEGSKA (reference sequence). The CDR3 loop reads CSADGQATYEQYF. CDR3 DNA sequence: TGCAGTGCGGACGGACAGGCCACCTACGAGCAGTACTTC.

This clonotype came up many times. The gene calls are TRBV10-3 and TRBJ1-1, with D perhaps TRBD1 (5 bases). V lost 4 bases, J lost 3 bases, and 9 bases lay in between. The CDR3 totals 13 residues. Germline CDR1 reads ENHRY; CDR2 reads SYGVKD. CDR3 amino acids: CAISGQLDTEAFF. Written as DNA, the CDR3 is TGTGCCATCAGTGGACAGTTAGACACTGAAGCTTTCTTT.

The chain couples TRBV20-1 to TRBJ2-1; weak D call: TRBD2 (7 bases). V was trimmed by 2 bases and J by 9 bases, leaving 17 bases between them. Germline loops: CDR1 DFQATT, CDR2 SNEGSKA (reference sequence). CDR3 length: 14 amino acids. The CDR3 is CSARRGRGDGEQFF. CDR3 nucleotide sequence: TGCAGTGCTAGAAGGGGGAGGGGAGACGGTGAGCAGTTCTTC.

This clonotype was found a few times. The chain combines TRBV5-1 with TRBJ2-2; D gene uncertain. The CDR3 spans 14 residues. Trimming pared 0 bases from V and 8 bases from J, leaving 11 bases between. The germline gives CDR1 SGHRS, CDR2 YFSETQ. In DNA form, the CDR3 reads TGCGCCAGCAGCTTGGACACCCAAGCTGGGGAGCTGTTTTTT. As protein: CASSLDTQAGELFF.

This clonotype was counted between two and nine times. CDR3 in amino acids: CASSLSPPGRGAYEQYF. Here the CDR3 DNA reads TGTGCCAGCAGCTTAAGCCCCCCGGGCAGGGGGGCCTACGAGCAGTACTTC. The chain couples TRBV7-6 to TRBJ2-7, with D possibly being TRBD1 (7 bases). The CDR3 runs to 17 residues. V shed 2 bases and J shed 2 bases, with 19 bases lying between them. In germline, CDR1 is SGHVS, CDR2 FNYEAQ.

In this sample, this clonotype turned up many times. The chain has TRBV2 and TRBJ2-1; 12 bases map to TRBD2. Germline-derived CDR1 and CDR2 are SNHLY and FYNNEI. The CDR3 loop spans 15 amino acids. The V segment lost 8 bases and the J segment 3 bases; nucleotides outside the gene matches: 5. CDR3: CASSRTSGVYNEQFF. The CDR3 coding sequence is TGTGCCAGCTCTCGGACTAGCGGGGTCTACAATGAGCAGTTCTTC.

There are many counts of this clonotype. V is TRBV6-1 and J is TRBJ1-5; 9 positions match TRBD1. The ends lost 5 bases at V and 2 bases at J; junction bases unmatched: 4. The V gene's germline CDR1 is MNHNS and CDR2 SASEGT. CDR3 length: 15 residues. This CDR3 is CASSRDRAGNQPQHF. Written as DNA, the CDR3 is TGTGCCAGCAGTCGGGACAGGGCTGGCAATCAGCCCCAGCATTTT.

J is TRBJ2-7 and V is TRBV7-9; TRBD1 agrees at 9 bases. Germline V gene data show CDR1 as SEHNR and CDR2 as FQNEAQ (reference sequence). The V segment lost 6 bases and the J segment 3 bases; nucleotides outside the gene matches: 9. CDR3 length equals 15 residues. The CDR3 here is CASSPSGTGYYEQYF. CDR3 in DNA: TGTGCCAGCAGTCCGTCCGGGACAGGGTACTACGAGCAGTACTTC. The full variable domain, with the rest looked up from reference TRBV7-9 and TRBJ2-7, is DTGVSQNPRHKITKRGQNVTFRCDPISEHNRLYWYRQTLGQGPEFLTYFQNEAQLEKSRLLSDRFSAERPKGSFSTLEIQRTEQGDSAMYLCASSPSGTGYYEQYFGPGTRLTVT.

This clonotype was picked up a small number of times. The chain is built from TRBV6-2 or TRBV6-3 and TRBJ2-1, with D perhaps matching TRBD1 or TRBD2 (6 bases each). V lost 2 bases, J lost 2 bases, and 16 bases lay in between. CDR1 is MNHEY, CDR2 SVGEGT, per germline. CDR3 length: 17 residues. DNA for the CDR3: TGTGCCAGCAGTTACGGGGGATGGGGGGCTACCTACAATGAGCAGTTCTTC. Protein product: CASSYGGWGATYNEQFF.

The chain links TRBV2 to TRBJ1-5, with 9 nucleotides matching TRBD1. Per germline, CDR1 SNHLY and CDR2 FYNNEI. Trimming at V came to 2 bases and at J to 7 bases, leaving 6 bases not matched to a gene. CDR3 length: 15 amino acids. The chain's CDR3 is CASSEMGQGGQPQHF. As DNA, the CDR3 is TGTGCCAGCAGTGAAATGGGACAGGGAGGACAGCCCCAGCATTTT.

This clonotype was seen many times. V and J are TRBV3-1 and TRBJ2-2; 7 bases are shared with TRBD1. The CDR3 length is 16 residues. V gave up 4 bases and J gave up 3 bases; unmatched junction bases: 8. Germline CDR1 LGHDT, CDR2 YNNKEL (reference sequence). As DNA, the CDR3 is TGTGCCAGCAGCCCCCGACAGGGTGGTCACACCGGGGAGCTGTTTTTT. Translated: CASSPRQGGHTGELFF.

This clonotype came up many times. The chain recombines TRBV7-3 with TRBJ1-2; unclear D gene. Germline lookup yields CDR1 SGHTA and CDR2 FQGTGA. V lost 5 bases, J lost 2 bases, and 18 bases lay in between. The length of the CDR3 is 16 residues. The CDR3 DNA reads TGTGCCAGCAGCCCTATGGGAGGCAGTTCGAACTATGGCTACACCTTC. It is translated as CASSPMGGSSNYGYTF.

This clonotype was seen only a few times. The V call is TRBV2, the J call TRBJ2-1; 9 bases agree with TRBD1. The CDR3 extends over 18 amino acids. The V gene's germline CDR1 is SNHLY and CDR2 FYNNEI. V shed 8 bases and J 0 bases; nucleotides not matched to a gene: 14. CDR3 coding DNA: TGTGCCAGCGGTAGACAGGGGGGACTGCGCGGCTCCTACAATGAGCAGTTCTTC. Amino acid sequence: CASGRQGGLRGSYNEQFF.

This clonotype turned up a few times. Sequence at one end of the junction differs from germline and may be a read error. The rearrangement uses TRBV10-3 and TRBJ2-6; tentatively, D is TRBD2 (6 bases). Germline V gene lookup returns CDR1 ENHRY and CDR2 SYGVKD. The CDR3 has 18 amino acids. CDR3 sequence: CAITERASDNSGANVLTF. CDR3 DNA: TGTGCCATCACTGAGCGGGCGAGCGATAACTCTGGGGCCAACGTCCTGACTTTC.